This T cell receptor beta chain was recorded in a study of T cell repertoires in cytomegalovirus infection. Study conclusions and caveats: Clonotype analysis showed dominance of the ex vivo response by HLA-C-restricted CMV-specific TCR beta clonotypes.

Turning to this clonotype: The target antigen is unknown.

TCRdb analysed the reads with MiXCR anew, one entry per CDR3 protein. The table has some 270,000 distinct CDR3 sequences, about 18% seen once; the top ten hold about half. The junction had 13 bases not matched to a gene; V was cut back by 6 bases and J by 13 bases. There are 14 residues in the CDR3. Looked up from germline, CDR1 is MGHDK and CDR2 is SYGVNS. The receptor was isolated from a human donor in good health (CMV status not recorded). Some clones in this sample may be carry-over from other donors' samples. The chain links TRBV25-1 to TRBJ2-4; TRBD1 matches at 9 bases. The specimen was CD8+ T cells from PBMCs. Written as DNA, the CDR3 is TGTGCCAGCAGAGCAAAGCTTGGGGACAGGGCACAGTACTTC. This sequence encodes CASRAKLGDRAQYF.